This TCR beta chain derives from a study of blood T cell repertoires in COVID-19 (dated by TCRdb to 2018 to 2021). Notes on the research overall: Samples covering the acute and convalescent phases of COVID-19 were provided by collaborators in the United States, Italy and Spain. The material from the prospective study consisted of cDNA or gDNA derived from T cells, B-cell-depleted T cells, or PBMCs. Deeply sampled blood TCRbeta repertoires from subjects exposed to, actively infected with, or recovered from COVID-19 were included in the dataset. A freely available public database, intended as a resource for researchers studying the immune response to SARS-CoV-2, is where the repertoires were released. The samples were drawn from two sources: the first 160 participants of the ongoing ImmuneRACE study, and 1,000 to 1,500 subjects contributed by 6 global collaborators. Sample metadata almost always included a de-identified subject ID, COVID-19 status, age in years and sex. Where available, HLA class I and class II types were taken from metadata supplied by the sample provider and were not determined by assay-based typing. Findings and caveats that apply to the study as a whole: Clinical and demographic metadata were provided uncurated, with the amount varying by source and participant.

TCRbeta CDR3 regions were amplified from genomic DNA using the immunoSEQ Assay, a bias-controlled multiplex PCR. On the authors' methods: Nucleated cell counts per sample were estimated from amplification of reference gene primers within the assay. To quantify the absolute abundance of each unique TCRbeta CDR3 rearrangement, sequence reads were collapsed and filtered. Productive Simpson clonality was computed per sample as the square root of Simpson's diversity index over productive rearrangements. TCRdb's version of the immuneACCESS table is confined to in-frame rearrangements and falls short of the full clone set. An unresolved V gene accounts for under half of the shortfall where checked; the remainder is of unknown origin. That table is the source of V, J and clone size, and D and trimming were worked out from the DNA. The sample table shows around 100,000 clones, and around 87% are seen once. The ten largest clones represent around 32% of the sample.

Note on this clone: This receptor's antigen is unknown. No much larger clone is present one base from it, and per-base qualities are unavailable.

The CDR3 goes from the cysteine to the phenylalanine over 9 residues. Only the CDR3 DNA stays, 27 bases, in frame from base 1. Collaborating institutions collected whole blood in K2EDTA tubes following their own protocols. Collaborator samples were shipped for TCRbeta analysis as frozen whole blood, isolated PBMCs, or DNA extracted from either sample type. This sequence originates from a woman aged 80 or older with acute or convalescent COVID-19. Recombination linked TRBV21-1 to TRBJ2-7; TRBD2, the D gene given by the table, was not confirmed from the DNA. TRBV21-1 is a known pseudogene. Sequencing was done on a sample of peripheral blood. In nucleotides, the sequence is TGTGCCAGCGGCCGGACTCGGTACTTC. Its coded protein is CASGRTRYF.